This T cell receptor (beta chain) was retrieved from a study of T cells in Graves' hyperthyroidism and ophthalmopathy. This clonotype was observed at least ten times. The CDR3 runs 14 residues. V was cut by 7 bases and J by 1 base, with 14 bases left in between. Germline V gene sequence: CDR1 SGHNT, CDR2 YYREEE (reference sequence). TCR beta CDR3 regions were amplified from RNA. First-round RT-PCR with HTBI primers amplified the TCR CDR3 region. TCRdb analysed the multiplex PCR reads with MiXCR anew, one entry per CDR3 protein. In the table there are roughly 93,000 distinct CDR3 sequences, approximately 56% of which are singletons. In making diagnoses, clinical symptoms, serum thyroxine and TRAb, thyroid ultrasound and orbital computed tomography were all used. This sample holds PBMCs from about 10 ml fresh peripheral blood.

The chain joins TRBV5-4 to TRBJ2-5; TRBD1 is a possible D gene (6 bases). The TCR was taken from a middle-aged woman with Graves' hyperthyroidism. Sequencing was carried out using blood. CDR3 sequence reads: CASGAKTGQETQYF. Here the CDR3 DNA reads TGTGCCAGCGGCGCCAAGACAGGCCAAGAGACCCAGTACTTC.